This T cell receptor beta chain was profiled in a study of CXCR3-negative and CXCR3-positive naive CD8 T cells. The germline gives CDR1 SQVTM, CDR2 ANQGSEA. The CDR3 consists of 14 residues. The study made its TRB cDNA libraries by 5' RACE, adding UMI labels. TCRdb reprocessed the 5' RACE reads and reports one entry per CDR3 protein, with no DNA. The sample holds roughly 26,000 distinct CDR3 sequences. The V and J genes are TRBV29-1 and TRBJ2-1; TCRdb reports TRBD1, a call that lacks DNA to check it against. The sequence came from a human donor in good health. Some clones in this sample may be carry-over from other donors' samples. Sample: naive CXCR3- CD8+ T cells from blood. Subset indicated: CD45RO-CCR7+CD27+CD95- naive CD8+ T cells lacking CXCR3 (TNR3-). CDR3: CSVPQGSTYNEQFF.